This T cell receptor (beta chain) was captured in a study of blood T cell repertoires in COVID-19 (dated by TCRdb to 2020 to 2021). Study-wide context: Collaborator samples came from the United States, Italy and Spain and covered acute and convalescent phases of COVID-19. The samples were drawn from two sources: the first 160 participants of the ongoing ImmuneRACE study, and fewer than 1,500 subjects contributed by 6 global collaborators. A de-identified subject ID, COVID-19 status, age in years and sex were almost always included in the sample metadata. Where available, HLA class I and class II types were obtained from metadata supplied by the sample provider rather than from assay-based typing. The repertoires were released in a freely available public database meant as a resource for research on the immune response to SARS-CoV-2. Deeply sampled blood TCRbeta repertoires from subjects exposed to, actively infected with, or recovered from COVID-19 were included in the dataset. The material from the prospective study consisted of cDNA or gDNA derived from T cells, B-cell-depleted T cells, or PBMCs. Overall results and qualifications from the work: Clinical and demographic metadata were provided uncurated, with the amount varying by source and participant.

One collaborating source in Seattle enrolled patients during active infection and followed them longitudinally through the course of disease. Whole blood was collected in K2EDTA tubes by collaborating institutions according to the institutions' own protocols. For TCRbeta analysis, collaborator samples were shipped as frozen whole blood, as isolated PBMCs, or as DNA extracted from either sample type. On this clone itself: Its antigen target is currently unknown. It has no much larger one-base neighbor in the sample; base qualities were not kept.

TCRbeta CDR3 regions were amplified from genomic DNA using the immunoSEQ Assay, a bias-controlled multiplex PCR. Under the source paper's analysis protocol: Nucleated cell counts per sample were estimated from amplification of reference gene primers within the assay. To quantify the absolute abundance of each unique TCRbeta CDR3 rearrangement, sequence reads were collapsed and filtered. For each sample, productive Simpson clonality was calculated by taking the square root of Simpson's diversity index across productive rearrangements. TCRdb stores this immuneACCESS table with in-frame sequences only. Part of the clones is absent; in the studies checked, under half of the shortfall reflects unresolved V genes, and no reason is known for the rest. V and J calls and clone size come straight from that table; D and trimming were deduced from the DNA. Across this sample there are hundreds of thousands of clones, with more than 70% seen only once. The ten biggest clones cover roughly 6.8% of the sample.

Material: peripheral blood. The clonotype was recovered from a woman in her twenties or thirties with COVID-19, enrolled during active disease.

In nucleotides, the sequence is TGTGCCTGGGCAGGGTGGGCAGGGAGGCCATCCTATGGCTACACCTTC. The translation is CAWAGWAGRPSYGYTF. The chain couples TRBV5-4 to TRBJ1-2, with a tentative D gene TRBD1 over 5 matching bases. CDR1 and CDR2 (SGHNT, YYREEE) derive from the germline V gene (reference sequence). Inclusive of the bounding cysteine and phenylalanine, the CDR3 is 16 residues long. The kept DNA is CDR3 alone, 48 bases in frame from the first base. Trimming costs V 10 bases and J 4 bases, and their ends lie 26 bases apart.